The T cell receptor (beta chain) described here comes from a study of blood T cell repertoires in COVID-19. As for the study in general: Samples of COVID-19 (acute and convalescent) were obtained from the United States, Italy and Spain.

This CDR3 contains 14 residues. Trimming shortened V by 8 bases and J by 0 bases, and 11 bases separated the two germline ends. Germline-derived CDR1 and CDR2 are LNHDA and SQIVND (reference sequence). Clones were sequenced by immunoSEQ multiplex PCR, and TCRdb holds only the in-frame ones, with some missing. The data contain 200,000 to 250,000 clones, about 87% of them singletons. The sample consisted of peripheral blood. The TCR was taken from a man under 40 with COVID-19, enrolled during active disease. The chain has TRBV19 and TRBJ1-5, with D possibly matching TRBD1 (6 bases). Here the CDR3 reads CASSGQYSNQPQHF. The CDR3 DNA follows: TGTGCCAGTTCAGGACAGTATAGCAATCAGCCCCAGCATTTT. The complete variable domain, with remaining parts taken from reference TRBV19 and TRBJ1-5, reads DGGITQSPKYLFRKEGQNVTLSCEQNLNHDAMYWYRQDPGQGLRLIYYSQIVNDFQKGDIAEGYSVSREKKESFPLTVTSAQKNPTAFYLCASSGQYSNQPQHFGDGTRLSIL.